Following are 20 T cell receptor beta chains from one sample sequenced in a study of T cells after yellow fever vaccination. MiXCR, applied by TCRdb to the 5' RACE reads, yields one record per CDR3 protein. The table includes around 600,000 distinct CDR3 sequences, about 12% detected once. The sequencing here drew on PBMCs, taken on the day of the yellow fever booster vaccination. These TCRs come from a man younger than 45 who received the YFV17D yellow fever vaccine.

This clonotype was recorded many times. The chain joins TRBV7-9 to TRBJ1-3; no reliable D call. Germline CDR1 reads SEHNR; CDR2 reads FQNEAQ (reference sequence). Trimming took 5 bases from V and 3 from J, leaving 17 bases between them. The CDR3 is 16 amino acids. The CDR3 DNA reads TGTGCCAGCAGCCCCAGCGCTGTCGTGGGTGGAAACACCATATATTTT. Its translation is CASSPSAVVGGNTIYF.

Only a few counts were recorded for this clonotype. The V gene is TRBV4-2, the J gene TRBJ2-7; D gene ambiguous. This CDR3 is 17 amino acids long. Germline CDR1 reads LGHNA; CDR2 reads YNFKEQ. V lost 0 bases and J lost 4, with 19 bases in between. The CDR3 nucleotides read TGTGCCAGCAGCCAAGAACCCGCCGGATCTTTTTCGTACGAGCAGTACTTC. This gives the protein CASSQEPAGSFSYEQYF.

This clonotype was detected only a few times. This rearrangement joins TRBV9 to TRBJ1-2; D unresolved. V was shortened by 1 base and J by 1 base, with 17 bases between the two germline ends. Germline loops: CDR1 SGDLS, CDR2 YYNGEE. The CDR3 contains 17 residues. The CDR3: CASSVQERARLNYGYTF. In nucleotides, the CDR3 is TGTGCCAGCAGCGTACAGGAGCGGGCCAGACTTAACTATGGCTACACCTTC.

This chain connects TRBV20-1 to TRBJ2-1, with 16 nucleotides matching TRBD2. This CDR3 contains 18 residues. V trimming: 4 bases; J trimming: 0 bases; junction bases outside the gene matches: 6. The germline V gene encodes CDR1 DFQATT and CDR2 SNEGSKA (reference sequence). CDR3 loop: CSATGLAGGGSSYNEQFF. The CDR3 DNA reads TGCAGTGCTACGGGACTAGCGGGAGGGGGAAGCTCCTACAATGAGCAGTTCTTC.

This clonotype was detected ten times or more. The rearrangement links TRBV4-2 to TRBJ2-1; 10 bases align to TRBD2. In germline, CDR1 is LGHNA, CDR2 YNFKEQ. This CDR3 contains 17 residues. J lost 6 bases, V lost 0 bases, and 8 bases had no gene match. The DNA for the CDR3 is TGTGCCAGCAGCCAAGAAAGCGGGTCTAGCGGGGGCAATGAGCAGTTCTTC. Its translation is CASSQESGSSGGNEQFF.

V is TRBV20-1 and J is TRBJ2-1, with D possibly matching TRBD2 (5 bases). Trimming removed 3 bases at V and 1 base at J, with 10 bases between. Germline values: CDR1 DFQATT, CDR2 SNEGSKA (reference sequence). CDR3 length: 14 residues. This chain's CDR3 is CSASAGGSYNEQFF. As DNA, the CDR3 is TGCAGTGCTAGTGCCGGCGGGTCCTACAATGAGCAGTTCTTC.

This clonotype was detected a few times. This chain links TRBV23-1 with TRBJ2-1, with D unresolved. TRBV23-1 is an ORF; its function is uncertain. V dropped 0 bases and J dropped 10 bases, with 7 bases sitting between them. The CDR3 has 12 amino acids. Here the CDR3 reads CASSQSTIEQFF. The CDR3 nucleotides are TGCGCCAGCAGTCAATCAACGATAGAGCAGTTCTTC.

The chain links TRBV9 to TRBJ1-3; maybe TRBD1 (5 bases). CDR3 length equals 16 residues. The germline V and J ends were trimmed by 0 bases and 4 bases, with 14 bases remaining between them. From germline, CDR1 is SGDLS and CDR2 YYNGEE. The CDR3 DNA is TGTGCCAGCAGCGTAGAGGCGGCAGGGAAAGGAAACACCATATATTTT. Translation gives CASSVEAAGKGNTIYF.

The CDR3 sequence: CSARDQGNSLDEQYF. The CDR3 DNA follows: TGCAGTGCTAGAGATCAAGGGAACAGCCTCGACGAGCAGTACTTC. J is TRBJ2-7 and V is TRBV20-1; D ambiguous. V lost 0 bases, J lost 5 bases, and 17 bases lay in between. In germline, CDR1 is DFQATT, CDR2 SNEGSKA (reference sequence). This CDR3 is built from 15 residues.

This clonotype was found a few times. CDR3 DNA sequence: TGTGCCAGCTCACCGAATCCGGTTTCCTACGAGCAGTACTTC. Amino acid sequence: CASSPNPVSYEQYF. The chain combines TRBV18 with TRBJ2-7; D unresolved. Trimming took off 3 bases at V and 1 base at J, with 10 bases between the two ends. Germline CDR1 reads KGHSH; CDR2 reads LQKENI. CDR3 length: 14 amino acids.

In this sample, this clonotype turned up a few times. At one end the junction does not follow the germline gene, possibly because of a read error. V gene TRBV7-7 combines with J gene TRBJ2-1; possibly TRBD1 or TRBD2 for D (5 bases each). Germline V gene sequence: CDR1 SSHAT, CDR2 FNYEAQ (reference sequence). The CDR3 sequence is 15 residues long. The CDR3 nucleotides read TGTGCTAGCAGCTCCGGGACCGCATCCTACAATGAGCAGTTCTTC. Residues: CASSSGTASYNEQFF.

The chain is built from TRBV20-1 and TRBJ1-1, with 8 bases that match TRBD1. V was pared by 5 bases and J by 3 bases, with 8 bases of the junction left unmatched. The CDR3 extends over 14 amino acids. Per germline, CDR1 DFQATT and CDR2 SNEGSKA (reference sequence). The CDR3 sequence is CSAFPGGADTEAFF. CDR3 sequence (DNA): TGCAGTGCTTTTCCAGGGGGCGCGGACACTGAAGCTTTCTTT.

The rearrangement joins TRBV6-5 to TRBJ2-7, with D possibly TRBD1 on 6 matching bases. Per germline, CDR1 MNHEY and CDR2 SVGAGI. V was cut by 0 bases and J by 4 bases, with 16 bases left in between. This CDR3 is built from 16 residues. The CDR3 nucleotides read TGTGCCAGCAGTTACTCGTTTAACAGGGCAAGGTACGAGCAGTACTTC. This gives the protein CASSYSFNRARYEQYF.

DNA for the CDR3: TGTGCCAGCAGCTTAGAGGGACTAAAAGTGGATGAGCAGTTCTTC. This gives the protein CASSLEGLKVDEQFF. The chain combines TRBV7-2 with TRBJ2-1, with 7 bases that match TRBD2. CDR3 length: 15 residues. Germline CDR1 reads SGHTA; CDR2 reads FQGNSA. Germline trimming cut 1 base from V and 8 bases from J; bases unmatched to any gene: 8.

The J gene is TRBJ2-3, the V gene TRBV7-6, with 8 bases identical to TRBD2. Germline loops: CDR1 SGHVS, CDR2 FNYEAQ. V lost 5 bases to trimming and J lost 2 bases; unmatched junction nucleotides: 6. The CDR3 has 15 residues. The CDR3 region has the DNA TGTGCCAGCAGCGAGATACTAGCGGTCACAGATACGCAGTATTTT. It specifies CASSEILAVTDTQYF.

Many counts were recorded for this clonotype. V usage is TRBV5-6 and J usage is TRBJ1-2; D is unresolved. The CDR3 length is 13 residues. Trimming shortened V by 0 bases and J by 7 bases, and 10 bases separated the two germline ends. Germline values: CDR1 SGHDT, CDR2 YYEEEE. The CDR3: CASSLGLRPGYTF. For the CDR3, the DNA is TGTGCCAGCAGCTTGGGTCTCAGGCCTGGCTACACCTTC.

The V call is TRBV5-4, the J call TRBJ2-1; 7 bases are a match to TRBD1. CDR3 length: 14 amino acids. Germline V gene lookup returns CDR1 SGHNT and CDR2 YYREEE (reference sequence). J gave up 7 bases and V 2 bases, and 6 bases lay outside the gene matches. The CDR3 DNA is TGTGCCAGCAGCTTTACCGGGACAGATAATGAGCAGTTCTTC. Translating gives CASSFTGTDNEQFF.

The J gene is TRBJ2-2, the V gene TRBV5-1; D is unresolved. This CDR3 contains 13 residues. The V end lost 6 bases, the J end lost 4 bases, and 10 bases lay between the germline ends. Germline loops: CDR1 SGHRS, CDR2 YFSETQ. The CDR3 nucleotides are TGCGCCAGCAAACACCCGGGCACCGGGGAGCTGTTTTTT. Translating it yields CASKHPGTGELFF.

This clonotype was counted only a few times. The chain couples TRBV5-1 to TRBJ2-1; 8 positions agree with TRBD2. Germline lookup yields CDR1 SGHRS and CDR2 YFSETQ. The CDR3 length is 16 residues. The V and J ends lost 4 bases and 10 bases, in that order; junction bases with no gene match: 16. CDR3 sequence reads: CASSPVAGLAAGEQFF. The CDR3 region has the DNA TGCGCCAGCAGCCCAGTCGCCGGACTAGCCGCTGGGGAGCAGTTCTTC.

A few counts support this clonotype. The chain combines TRBV5-1 with TRBJ1-1; no firm D call. V lost 4 bases, J lost 5 bases, and 9 bases lay in between. There are 12 residues in the CDR3. CDR1 is SGHRS and CDR2 is YFSETQ in the germline V gene. The CDR3 is CASSITGTEAFF. CDR3 coding DNA: TGCGCCAGCAGCATAACGGGGACTGAAGCTTTCTTT.